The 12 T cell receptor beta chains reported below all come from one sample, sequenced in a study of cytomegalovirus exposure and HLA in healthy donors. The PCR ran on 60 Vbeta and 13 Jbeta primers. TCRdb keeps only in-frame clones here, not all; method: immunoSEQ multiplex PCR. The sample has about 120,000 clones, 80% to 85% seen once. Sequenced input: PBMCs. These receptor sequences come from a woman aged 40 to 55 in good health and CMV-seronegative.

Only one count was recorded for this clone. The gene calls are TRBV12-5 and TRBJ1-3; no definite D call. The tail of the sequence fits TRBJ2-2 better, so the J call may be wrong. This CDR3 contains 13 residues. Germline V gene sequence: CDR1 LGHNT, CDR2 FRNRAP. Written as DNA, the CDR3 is TGTGCTAGTGGTAGGACGAACACCGGGGAGCTGTTTTTT. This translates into CASGRTNTGELFF.

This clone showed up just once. The CDR3 spells CAARSRGNEQFF. In DNA, the CDR3 is TGTGCCGCAAGGTCCCGGGGCAATGAGCAGTTCTTC. This chain uses TRBV2 with TRBJ2-1, with D possibly TRBD2 on 5 matching bases. In germline, CDR1 is SNHLY, CDR2 FYNNEI. The CDR3 contains 12 residues. V was pared by 11 bases and J by 6 bases, with 14 bases between.

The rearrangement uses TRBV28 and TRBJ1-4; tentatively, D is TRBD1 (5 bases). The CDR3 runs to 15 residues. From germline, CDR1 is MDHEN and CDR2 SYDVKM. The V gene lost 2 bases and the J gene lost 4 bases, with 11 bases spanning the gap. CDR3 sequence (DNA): TGTGCCAGCAGTTTAGCGGGGCTTGTTAATGAAAAACTGTTTTTT. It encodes CASSLAGLVNEKLFF.

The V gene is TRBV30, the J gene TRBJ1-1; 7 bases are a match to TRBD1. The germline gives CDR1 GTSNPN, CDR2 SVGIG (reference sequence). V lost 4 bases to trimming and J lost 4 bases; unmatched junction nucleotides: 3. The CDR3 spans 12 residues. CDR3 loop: CAWTGGITEAFF. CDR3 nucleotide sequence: TGTGCCTGGACAGGGGGGATCACTGAAGCTTTCTTT.

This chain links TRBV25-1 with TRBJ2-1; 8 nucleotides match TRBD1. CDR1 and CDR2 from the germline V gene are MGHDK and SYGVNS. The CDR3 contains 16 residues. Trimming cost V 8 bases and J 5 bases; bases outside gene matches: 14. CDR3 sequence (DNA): TGTGCCAGCGGAACCAACCGGGACAGGCTAAACAATGAGCAGTTCTTC. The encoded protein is CASGTNRDRLNNEQFF.

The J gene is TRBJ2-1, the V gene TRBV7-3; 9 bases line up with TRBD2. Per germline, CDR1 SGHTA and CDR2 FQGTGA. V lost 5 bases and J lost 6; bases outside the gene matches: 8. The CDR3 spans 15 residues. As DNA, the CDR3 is TGTGCCAGCAGCCGACTCCGTAGCGGGAGCAATGAGCAGTTCTTC. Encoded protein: CASSRLRSGSNEQFF.

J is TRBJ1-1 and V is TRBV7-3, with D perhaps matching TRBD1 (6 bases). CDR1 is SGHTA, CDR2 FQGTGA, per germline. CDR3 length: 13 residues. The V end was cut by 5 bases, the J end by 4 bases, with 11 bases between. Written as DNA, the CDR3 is TGTGCCAGCAGCCCCCAACAGGGCACTGAAGCTTTCTTT. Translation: CASSPQQGTEAFF.

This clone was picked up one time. This CDR3 reads CASSLGEPDRAEQFF. The CDR3 coding sequence is TGTGCCAGCAGTTTAGGCGAGCCCGACAGGGCTGAGCAGTTCTTC. J is TRBJ2-1 and V is TRBV28; 7 bases match TRBD1. V shed 2 bases and J 9 bases; nucleotides not matched to a gene: 10. This CDR3 has 15 amino acids. Germline CDR1 and CDR2: MDHEN and SYDVKM.

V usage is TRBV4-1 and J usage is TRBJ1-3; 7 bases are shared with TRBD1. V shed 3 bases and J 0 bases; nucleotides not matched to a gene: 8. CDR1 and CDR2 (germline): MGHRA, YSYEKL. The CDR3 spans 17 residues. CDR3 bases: TGCGCCAGCAGCCAGGGGAGACAGGGCCCCTCTGGAAACACCATATATTTT. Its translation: CASSQGRQGPSGNTIYF.

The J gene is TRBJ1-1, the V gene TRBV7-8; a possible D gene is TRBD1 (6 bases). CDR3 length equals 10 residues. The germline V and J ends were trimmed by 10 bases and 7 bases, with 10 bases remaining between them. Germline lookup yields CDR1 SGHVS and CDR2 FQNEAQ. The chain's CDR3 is CAIGQSEAFF. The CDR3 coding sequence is TGTGCCATCGGACAGAGTGAAGCTTTCTTT.

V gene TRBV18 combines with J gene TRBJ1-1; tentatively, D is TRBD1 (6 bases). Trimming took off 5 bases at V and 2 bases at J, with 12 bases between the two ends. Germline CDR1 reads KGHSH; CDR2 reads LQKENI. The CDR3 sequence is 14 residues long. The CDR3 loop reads CASSTGSINTEAFF. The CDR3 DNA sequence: TGTGCCAGCTCAACAGGGTCGATAAACACTGAAGCTTTCTTT.

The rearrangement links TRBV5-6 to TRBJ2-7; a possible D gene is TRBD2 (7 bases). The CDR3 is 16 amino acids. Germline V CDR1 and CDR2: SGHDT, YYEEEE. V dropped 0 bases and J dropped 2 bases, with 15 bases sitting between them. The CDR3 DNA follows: TGTGCCAGCAGCTTGGTAGGGGAGGGGGGAGCCTACGAGCAGTACTTC. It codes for CASSLVGEGGAYEQYF.